The present T cell receptor (beta chain) was sequenced within a study of post-analysis software for immune sequencing data. A note on this clonotype: Antigen unknown.

V shed 4 bases and J shed 0 bases, with 11 bases lying between them. Germline V gives CDR1 DFQATT, CDR2 SNEGSKA (reference sequence). CDR3 length: 14 amino acids. Built from TCR beta cDNA, the libraries had unique molecular identifiers in them. TCRdb re-called the PCR reads through MiXCR, storing one row per CDR3 protein. The table shows approximately 460,000 distinct CDR3 sequences, with less than 45% occurring only once. Overall study findings and caveats: Controls had lower frequencies than patients of roughly five TRBV segments, which included TRBV5-6, TRBV5-1 and TRBV20-1.

Sequenced sample: blood. The TCR sequence derives from a girl aged 10-17 years with multiple sclerosis. This rearrangement joins TRBV20-1 to TRBJ2-3; D is perhaps TRBD2 (5 bases). The CDR3 DNA sequence: TGCAGTGCTAACTGGCGCGGGAGCACAGATACGCAGTATTTT. The encoded protein is CSANWRGSTDTQYF.